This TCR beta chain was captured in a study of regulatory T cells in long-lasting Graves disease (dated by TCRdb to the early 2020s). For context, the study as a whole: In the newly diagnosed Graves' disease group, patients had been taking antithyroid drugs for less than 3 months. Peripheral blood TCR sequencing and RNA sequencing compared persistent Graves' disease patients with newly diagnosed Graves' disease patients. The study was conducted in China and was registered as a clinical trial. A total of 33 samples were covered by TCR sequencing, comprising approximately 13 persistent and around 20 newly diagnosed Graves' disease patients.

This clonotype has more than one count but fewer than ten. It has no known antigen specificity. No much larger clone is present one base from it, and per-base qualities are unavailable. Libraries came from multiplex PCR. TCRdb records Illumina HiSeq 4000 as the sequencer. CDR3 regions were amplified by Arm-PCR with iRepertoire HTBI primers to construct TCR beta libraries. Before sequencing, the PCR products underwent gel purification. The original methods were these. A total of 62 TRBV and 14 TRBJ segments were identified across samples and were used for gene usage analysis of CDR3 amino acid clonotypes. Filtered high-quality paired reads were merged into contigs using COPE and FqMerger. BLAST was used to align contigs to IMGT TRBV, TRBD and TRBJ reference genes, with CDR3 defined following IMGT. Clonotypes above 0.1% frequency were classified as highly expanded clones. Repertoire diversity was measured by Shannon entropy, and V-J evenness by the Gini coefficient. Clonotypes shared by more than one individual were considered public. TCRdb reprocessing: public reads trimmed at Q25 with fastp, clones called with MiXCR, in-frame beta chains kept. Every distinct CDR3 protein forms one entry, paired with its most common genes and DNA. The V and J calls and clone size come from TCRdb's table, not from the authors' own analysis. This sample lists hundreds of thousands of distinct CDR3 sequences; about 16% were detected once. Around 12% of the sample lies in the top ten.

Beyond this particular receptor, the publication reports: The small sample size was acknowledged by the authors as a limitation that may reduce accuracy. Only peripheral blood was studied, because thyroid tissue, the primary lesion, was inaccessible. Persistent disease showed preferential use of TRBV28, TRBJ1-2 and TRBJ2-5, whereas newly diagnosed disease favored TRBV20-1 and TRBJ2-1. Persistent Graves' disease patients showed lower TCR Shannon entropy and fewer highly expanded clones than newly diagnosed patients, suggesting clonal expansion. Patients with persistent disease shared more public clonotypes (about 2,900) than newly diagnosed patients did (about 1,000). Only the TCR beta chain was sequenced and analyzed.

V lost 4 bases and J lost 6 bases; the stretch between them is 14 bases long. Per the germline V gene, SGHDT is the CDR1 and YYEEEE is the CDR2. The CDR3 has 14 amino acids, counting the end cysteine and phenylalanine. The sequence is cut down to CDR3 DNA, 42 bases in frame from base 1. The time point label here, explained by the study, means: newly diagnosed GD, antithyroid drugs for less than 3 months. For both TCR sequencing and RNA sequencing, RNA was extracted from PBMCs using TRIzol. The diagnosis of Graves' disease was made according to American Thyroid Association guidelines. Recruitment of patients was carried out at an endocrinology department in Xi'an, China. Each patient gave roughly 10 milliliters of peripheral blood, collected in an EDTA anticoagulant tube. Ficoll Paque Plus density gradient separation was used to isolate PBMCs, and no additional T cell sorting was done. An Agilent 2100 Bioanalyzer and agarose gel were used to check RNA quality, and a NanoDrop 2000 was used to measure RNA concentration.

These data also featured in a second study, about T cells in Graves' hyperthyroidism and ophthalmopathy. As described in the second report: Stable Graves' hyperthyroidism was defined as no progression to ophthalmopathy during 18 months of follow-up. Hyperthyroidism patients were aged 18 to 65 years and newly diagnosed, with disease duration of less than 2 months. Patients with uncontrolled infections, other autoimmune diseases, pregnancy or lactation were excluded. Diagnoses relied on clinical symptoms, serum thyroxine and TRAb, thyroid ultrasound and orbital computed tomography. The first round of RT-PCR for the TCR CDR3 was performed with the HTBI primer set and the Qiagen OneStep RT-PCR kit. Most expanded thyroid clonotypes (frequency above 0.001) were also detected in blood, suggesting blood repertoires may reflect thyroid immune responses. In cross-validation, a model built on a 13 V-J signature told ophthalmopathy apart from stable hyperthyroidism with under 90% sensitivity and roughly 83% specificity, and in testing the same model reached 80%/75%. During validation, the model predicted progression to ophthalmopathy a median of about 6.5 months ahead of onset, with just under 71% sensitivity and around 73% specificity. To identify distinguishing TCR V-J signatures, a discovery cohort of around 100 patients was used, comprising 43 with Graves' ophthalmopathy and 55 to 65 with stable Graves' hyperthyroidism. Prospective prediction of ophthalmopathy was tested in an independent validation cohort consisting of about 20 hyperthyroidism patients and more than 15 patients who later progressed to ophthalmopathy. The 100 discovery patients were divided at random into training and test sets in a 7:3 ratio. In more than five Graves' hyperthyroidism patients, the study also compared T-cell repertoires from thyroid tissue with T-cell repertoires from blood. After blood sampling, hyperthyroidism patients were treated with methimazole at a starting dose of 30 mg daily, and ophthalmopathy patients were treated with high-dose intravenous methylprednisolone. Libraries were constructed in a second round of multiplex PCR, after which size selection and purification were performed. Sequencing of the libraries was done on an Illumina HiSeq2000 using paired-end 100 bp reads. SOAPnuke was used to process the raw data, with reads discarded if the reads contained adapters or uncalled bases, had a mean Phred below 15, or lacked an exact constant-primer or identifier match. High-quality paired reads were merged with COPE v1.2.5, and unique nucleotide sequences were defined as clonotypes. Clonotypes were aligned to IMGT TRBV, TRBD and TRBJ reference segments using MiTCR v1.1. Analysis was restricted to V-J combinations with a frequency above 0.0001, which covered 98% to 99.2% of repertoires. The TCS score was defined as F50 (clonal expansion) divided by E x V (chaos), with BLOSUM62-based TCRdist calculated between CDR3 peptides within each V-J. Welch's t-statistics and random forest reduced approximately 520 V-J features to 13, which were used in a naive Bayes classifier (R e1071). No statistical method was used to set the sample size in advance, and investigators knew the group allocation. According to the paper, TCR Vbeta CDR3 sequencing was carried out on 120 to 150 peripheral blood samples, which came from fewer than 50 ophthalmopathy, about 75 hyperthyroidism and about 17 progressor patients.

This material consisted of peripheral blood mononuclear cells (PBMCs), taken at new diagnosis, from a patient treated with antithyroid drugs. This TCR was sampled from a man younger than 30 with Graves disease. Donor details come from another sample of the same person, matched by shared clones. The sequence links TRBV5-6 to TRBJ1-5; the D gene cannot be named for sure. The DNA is TGTGCCAGCAGCCCCTGGGCAGTCGGTCAGCCCCAGCATTTT. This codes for CASSPWAVGQPQHF.